The T cell receptor beta chain under discussion was sequenced for a study of shared clonotypes between healthy human individuals. Produced via immunoSEQ multiplex PCR; TCRdb's table is partial and in-frame only. The sample comprises some 2,400,000 clones, around 95% of which are singletons, and roughly 0.13% rests with the top ten. Between the trimmed V and J ends, which lost 0 bases and 4 bases, there was a span of 13 bases. The germline V gene has CDR1 SGHRS and CDR2 YFSETQ. This CDR3 is 15 amino acids long. Each sample came from a Caucasian adult donor living in Nashville, Tennessee. This receptor was taken from a man younger than 30 in good health. This chain uses TRBV5-1 with TRBJ2-5; D not certain. The sequenced sample consisted of naive CD4+ T cells sorted from blood. Specified subset: CD45RA+ positively selected. The CDR3 sequence is CASSLEGRSGETQYF. In DNA form, the CDR3 reads TGCGCCAGCAGCTTGGAAGGACGGTCGGGAGAGACCCAGTACTTC.